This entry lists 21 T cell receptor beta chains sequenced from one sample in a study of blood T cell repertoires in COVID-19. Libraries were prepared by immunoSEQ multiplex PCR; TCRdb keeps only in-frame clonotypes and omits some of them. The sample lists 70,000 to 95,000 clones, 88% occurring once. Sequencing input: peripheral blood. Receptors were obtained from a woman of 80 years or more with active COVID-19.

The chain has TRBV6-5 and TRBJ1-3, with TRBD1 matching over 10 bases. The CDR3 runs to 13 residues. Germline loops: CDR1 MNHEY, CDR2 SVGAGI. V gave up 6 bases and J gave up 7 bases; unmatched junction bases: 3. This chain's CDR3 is CASREGQGNTIYF. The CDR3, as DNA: TGTGCCAGCAGGGAGGGACAGGGGAACACCATATATTTT.

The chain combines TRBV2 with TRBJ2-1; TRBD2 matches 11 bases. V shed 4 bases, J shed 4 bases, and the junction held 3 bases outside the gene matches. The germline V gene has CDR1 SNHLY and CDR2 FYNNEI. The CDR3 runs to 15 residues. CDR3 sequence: CASSATSGMYNEQFF. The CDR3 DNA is TGTGCCAGCAGTGCGACTAGCGGGATGTACAATGAGCAGTTCTTC.

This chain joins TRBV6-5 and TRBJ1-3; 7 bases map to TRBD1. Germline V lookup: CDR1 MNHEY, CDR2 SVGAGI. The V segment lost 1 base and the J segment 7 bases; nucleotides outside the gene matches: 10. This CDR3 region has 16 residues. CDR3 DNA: TGTGCCAGCAGTTACTTCCGGACAGGAATAAGGAACACCATATATTTT. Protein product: CASSYFRTGIRNTIYF.

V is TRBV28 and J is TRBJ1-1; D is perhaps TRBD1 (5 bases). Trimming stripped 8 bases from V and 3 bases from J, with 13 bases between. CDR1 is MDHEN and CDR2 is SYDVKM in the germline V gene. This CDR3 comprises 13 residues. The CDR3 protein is CASRRWGDTEAFF. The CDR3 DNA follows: TGTGCCAGCCGGAGGTGGGGGGACACTGAAGCTTTCTTT.

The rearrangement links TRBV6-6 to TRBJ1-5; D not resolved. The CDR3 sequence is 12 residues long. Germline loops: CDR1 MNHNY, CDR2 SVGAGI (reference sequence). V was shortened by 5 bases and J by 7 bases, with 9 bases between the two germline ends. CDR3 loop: CASSNGVQPQHF. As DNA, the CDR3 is TGTGCCAGCAGTAACGGGGTCCAGCCCCAGCATTTT.

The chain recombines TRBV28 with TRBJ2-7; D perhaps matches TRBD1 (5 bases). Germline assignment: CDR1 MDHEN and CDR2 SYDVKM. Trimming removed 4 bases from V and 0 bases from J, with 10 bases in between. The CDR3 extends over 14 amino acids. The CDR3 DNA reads TGTGCCAGCAGTTCTCCCGACAGCTCCTACGAGCAGTACTTC. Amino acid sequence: CASSSPDSSYEQYF.

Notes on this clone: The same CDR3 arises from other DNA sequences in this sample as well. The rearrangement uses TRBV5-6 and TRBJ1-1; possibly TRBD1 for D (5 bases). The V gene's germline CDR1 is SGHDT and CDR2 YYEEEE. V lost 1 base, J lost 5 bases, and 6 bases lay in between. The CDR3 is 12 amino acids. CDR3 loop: CASSLRGTEAFF. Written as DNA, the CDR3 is TGTGCCAGCAGCTTGAGGGGAACTGAAGCTTTCTTT.

This chain's CDR3 is CASSQVDFGGLFF. The CDR3 DNA is TGTGCCAGCAGCCAAGTAGATTTCGGGGGGCTGTTTTTT. The chain links TRBV3-1 (or the pseudogene TRBV3-2) to TRBJ1-4, with a tentative D call TRBD1 (5 bases). This CDR3 is 13 amino acids long. With 1 base removed from V and 14 bases from J, the gap between germline ends came to 14 bases. The germline V gene encodes CDR1 LGHDT and CDR2 YNNKEL (reference sequence).

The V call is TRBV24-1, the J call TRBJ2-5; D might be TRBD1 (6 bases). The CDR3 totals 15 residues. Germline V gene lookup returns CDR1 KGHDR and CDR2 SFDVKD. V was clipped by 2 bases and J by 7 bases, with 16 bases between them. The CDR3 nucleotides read TGTGCCACCAGTGATTCCCCGGACAGCCCTGGGACCCAGTACTTC. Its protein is CATSDSPDSPGTQYF.

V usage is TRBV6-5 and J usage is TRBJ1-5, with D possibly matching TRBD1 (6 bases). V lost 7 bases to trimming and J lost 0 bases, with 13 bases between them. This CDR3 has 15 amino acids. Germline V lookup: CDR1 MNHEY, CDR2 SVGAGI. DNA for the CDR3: TGTGCCAGCACAATACAGGGTCCTAGCAATCAGCCCCAGCATTTT. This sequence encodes CASTIQGPSNQPQHF.

The CDR3 nucleotides read TGTGCCAGCAGCTTAGGTAGAAACAATGAGCAGTTCTTC. This translates into CASSLGRNNEQFF. The J gene is TRBJ2-1, the V gene TRBV7-3, with unresolved D. Trimming took off 2 bases at V and 5 bases at J, with 7 bases between the two ends. This CDR3 has 13 amino acids. Germline V lookup: CDR1 SGHTA, CDR2 FQGTGA.

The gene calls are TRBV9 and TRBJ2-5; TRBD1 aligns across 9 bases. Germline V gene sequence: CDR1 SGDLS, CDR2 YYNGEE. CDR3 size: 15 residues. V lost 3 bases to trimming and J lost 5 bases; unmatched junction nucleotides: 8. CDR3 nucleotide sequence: TGTGCCAGCAGCGCAATACAGGGGGCAGGGGAGACCCAGTACTTC. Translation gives CASSAIQGAGETQYF.

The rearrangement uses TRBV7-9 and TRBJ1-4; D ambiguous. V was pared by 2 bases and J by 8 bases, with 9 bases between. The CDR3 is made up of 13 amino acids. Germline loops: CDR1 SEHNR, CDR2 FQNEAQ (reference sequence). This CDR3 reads CASSLPPTEKLFF. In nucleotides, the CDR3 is TGTGCCAGCAGCTTACCCCCGACAGAAAAACTGTTTTTT. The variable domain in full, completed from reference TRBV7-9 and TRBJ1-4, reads DTGVSQNPRHKITKRGQNVTFRCDPISEHNRLYWYRQTLGQGPEFLTYFQNEAQLEKSRLLSDRFSAERPKGSFSTLEIQRTEQGDSAMYLCASSLPPTEKLFFGSGTQLSVL.

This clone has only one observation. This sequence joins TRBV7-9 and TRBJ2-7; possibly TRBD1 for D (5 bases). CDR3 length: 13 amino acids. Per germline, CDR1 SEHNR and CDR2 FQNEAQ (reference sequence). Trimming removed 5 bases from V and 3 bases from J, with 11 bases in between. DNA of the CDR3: TGTGCCAGCAGCCCCGACAGTAGCTACGAGCAGTACTTC. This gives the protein CASSPDSSYEQYF.

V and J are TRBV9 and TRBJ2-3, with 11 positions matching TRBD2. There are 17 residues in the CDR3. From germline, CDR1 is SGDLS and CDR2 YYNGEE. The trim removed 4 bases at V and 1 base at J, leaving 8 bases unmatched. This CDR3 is CASSLGVAGGGTDTQYF. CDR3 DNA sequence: TGTGCCAGCAGCCTTGGAGTAGCGGGAGGGGGCACAGATACGCAGTATTTT. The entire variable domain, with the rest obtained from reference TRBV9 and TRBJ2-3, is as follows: DSGVTQTPKHLITATGQRVTLRCSPRSGDLSVYWYQQSLDQGLQFLIQYYNGEERAKGNILERFSAQQFPDLHSELNLSSLELGDSALYFCASSLGVAGGGTDTQYFGPGTRLTVL.

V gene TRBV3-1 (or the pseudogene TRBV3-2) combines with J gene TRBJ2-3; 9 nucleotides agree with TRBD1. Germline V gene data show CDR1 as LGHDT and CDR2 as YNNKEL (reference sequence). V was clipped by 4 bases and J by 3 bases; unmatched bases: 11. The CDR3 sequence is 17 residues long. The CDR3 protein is CASSPSLGTGPTDTQYF. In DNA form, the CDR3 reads TGTGCCAGCAGCCCATCATTAGGGACAGGGCCAACAGATACGCAGTATTTT.

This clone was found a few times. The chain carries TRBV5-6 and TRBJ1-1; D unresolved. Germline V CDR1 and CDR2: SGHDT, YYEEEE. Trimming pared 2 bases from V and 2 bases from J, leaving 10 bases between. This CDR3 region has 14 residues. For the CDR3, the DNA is TGTGCCAGCAGCTTAAGCCCGATCAACACTGAAGCTTTCTTT. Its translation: CASSLSPINTEAFF.

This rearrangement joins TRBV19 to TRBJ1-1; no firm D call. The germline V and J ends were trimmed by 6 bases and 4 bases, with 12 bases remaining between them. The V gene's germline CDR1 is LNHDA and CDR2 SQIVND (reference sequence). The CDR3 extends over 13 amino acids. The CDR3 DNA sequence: TGTGCCAGTAGGGGTCGGGTGGGCACTGAAGCTTTCTTT. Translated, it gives CASRGRVGTEAFF.

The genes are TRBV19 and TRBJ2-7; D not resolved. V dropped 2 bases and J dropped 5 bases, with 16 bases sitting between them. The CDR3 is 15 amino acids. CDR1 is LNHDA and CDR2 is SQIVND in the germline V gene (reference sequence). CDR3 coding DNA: TGTGCCAGTAGTATACATAAGTCCGGCGGCGACGAGCAGTACTTC. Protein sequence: CASSIHKSGGDEQYF.

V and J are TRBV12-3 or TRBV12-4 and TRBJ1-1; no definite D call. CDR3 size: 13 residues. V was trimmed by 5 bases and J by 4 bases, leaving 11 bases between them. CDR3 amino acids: CASSTTAGTEAFF. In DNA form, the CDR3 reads TGTGCCAGCAGTACGACGGCGGGCACTGAAGCTTTCTTT.

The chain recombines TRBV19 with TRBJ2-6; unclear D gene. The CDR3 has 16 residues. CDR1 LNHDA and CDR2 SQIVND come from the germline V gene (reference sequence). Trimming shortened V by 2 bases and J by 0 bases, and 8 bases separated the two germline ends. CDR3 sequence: CASSITGVSGANVLTF. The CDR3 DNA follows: TGTGCCAGTAGTATAACGGGTGTCTCTGGGGCCAACGTCCTGACTTTC.